This TCR beta chain was recovered during a study of T cell responses to AZD1222 COVID-19 vaccine. The study, taken as a whole, reports: Donors, mostly white British, included more females; clonal diversity was possibly underestimated.

Here immunoSEQ multiplex PCR was the method, and the copy in TCRdb shows in-frame clones only, minus some. This sample has about 190,000 clones, with around 87% found just once. Note on this clone: The target antigen is unknown.

The CDR3 runs to 14 residues. Trimming took 4 bases from V and 5 from J, leaving 14 bases between them. From germline, CDR1 is SEHNR and CDR2 FQNEAQ (reference sequence). The rearrangement joins TRBV7-9 to TRBJ1-1, with a tentative D call TRBD1 (5 bases). The material sequenced was peripheral blood, taken on day 0 of AZD1222 vaccination. The source of this sequence is an adult in good health. CDR3 residues: CASSSQGEGTEAFF. The CDR3 DNA reads as TGTGCCAGCAGCTCCCAAGGGGAAGGTACTGAAGCTTTCTTT.